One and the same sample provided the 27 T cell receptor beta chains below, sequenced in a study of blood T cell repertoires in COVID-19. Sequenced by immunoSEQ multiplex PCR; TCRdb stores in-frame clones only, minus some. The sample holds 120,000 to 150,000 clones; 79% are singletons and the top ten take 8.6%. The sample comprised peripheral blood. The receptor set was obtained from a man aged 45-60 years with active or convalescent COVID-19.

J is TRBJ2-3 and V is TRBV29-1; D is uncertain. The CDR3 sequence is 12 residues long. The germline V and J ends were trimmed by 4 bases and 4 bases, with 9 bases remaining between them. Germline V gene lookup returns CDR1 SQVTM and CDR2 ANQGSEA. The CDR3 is CSVGVQSDTQYF. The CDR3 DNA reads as TGCAGCGTTGGTGTGCAGTCAGATACGCAGTATTTT.

CDR3 bases: TGTGCCAGCAGCTCCCGAGCCCCTTACGAGCAGTACTTC. Protein product: CASSSRAPYEQYF. This chain uses TRBV3-1 (or the pseudogene TRBV3-2) with TRBJ2-7; D not resolved. V was clipped by 5 bases and J by 4 bases, with 12 bases between them. Germline CDR1 and CDR2: LGHDT and YNNKEL (reference sequence). The CDR3 loop spans 13 amino acids.

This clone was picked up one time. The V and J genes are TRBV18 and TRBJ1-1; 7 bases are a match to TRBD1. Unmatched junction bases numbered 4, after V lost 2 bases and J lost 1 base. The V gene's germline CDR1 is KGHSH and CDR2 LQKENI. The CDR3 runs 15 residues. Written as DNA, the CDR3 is TGTGCCAGCTCACCAACGGGACAGCAGAACACTGAAGCTTTCTTT. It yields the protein CASSPTGQQNTEAFF.

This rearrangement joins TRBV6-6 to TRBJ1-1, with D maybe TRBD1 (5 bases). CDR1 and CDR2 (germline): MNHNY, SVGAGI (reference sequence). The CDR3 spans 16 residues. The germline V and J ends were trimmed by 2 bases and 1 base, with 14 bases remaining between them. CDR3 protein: CASSYDPTVPNTEAFF. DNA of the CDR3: TGTGCCAGCAGTTACGATCCGACAGTTCCGAACACTGAAGCTTTCTTT.

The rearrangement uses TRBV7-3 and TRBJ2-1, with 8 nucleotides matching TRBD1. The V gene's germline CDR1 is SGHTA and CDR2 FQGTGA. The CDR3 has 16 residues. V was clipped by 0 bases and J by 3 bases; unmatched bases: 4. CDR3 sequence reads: CASSLTRDRGYNEQFF. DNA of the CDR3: TGTGCCAGCAGCTTAACGAGAGACAGGGGCTACAATGAGCAGTTCTTC. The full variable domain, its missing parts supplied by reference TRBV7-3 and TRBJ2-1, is GAGVSQTPSNKVTEKGKYVELRCDPISGHTALYWYRQSLGQGPEFLIYFQGTGAADDSGLPNDRFFAVRPEGSVSTLKIQRTERGDSAVYLCASSLTRDRGYNEQFFGPGTRLTVL.

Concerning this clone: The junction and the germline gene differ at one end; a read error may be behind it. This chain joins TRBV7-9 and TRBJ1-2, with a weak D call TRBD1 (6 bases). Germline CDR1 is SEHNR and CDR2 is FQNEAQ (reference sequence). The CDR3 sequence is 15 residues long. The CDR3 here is CASSVAADSPYGYTF. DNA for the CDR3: TGTGCCAGCAGCGTAGCGGCGGACAGCCCCTATGGCTACACCTTC.

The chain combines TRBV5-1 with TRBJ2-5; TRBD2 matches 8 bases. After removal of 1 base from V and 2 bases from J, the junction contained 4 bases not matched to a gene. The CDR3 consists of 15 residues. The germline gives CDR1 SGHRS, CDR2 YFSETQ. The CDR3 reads CASSLQGLAQETQYF. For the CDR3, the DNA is TGCGCCAGCAGCTTGCAAGGACTAGCACAAGAGACCCAGTACTTC.

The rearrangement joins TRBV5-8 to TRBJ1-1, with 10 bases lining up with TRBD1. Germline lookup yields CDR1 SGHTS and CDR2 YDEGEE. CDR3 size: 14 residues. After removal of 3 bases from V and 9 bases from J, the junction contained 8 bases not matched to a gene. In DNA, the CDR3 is TGTGCCAGCAGCTCGTGGGGACAGGGGTACCAAGCTTTCTTT. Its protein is CASSSWGQGYQAFF.

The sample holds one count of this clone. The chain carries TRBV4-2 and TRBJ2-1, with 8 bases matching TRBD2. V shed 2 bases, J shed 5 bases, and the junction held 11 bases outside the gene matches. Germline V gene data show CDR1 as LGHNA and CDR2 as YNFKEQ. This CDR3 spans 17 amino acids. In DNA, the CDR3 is TGTGCCAGCAGCCAATTCAAGAGACTAGCGCCTAACAATGAGCAGTTCTTC. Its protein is CASSQFKRLAPNNEQFF.

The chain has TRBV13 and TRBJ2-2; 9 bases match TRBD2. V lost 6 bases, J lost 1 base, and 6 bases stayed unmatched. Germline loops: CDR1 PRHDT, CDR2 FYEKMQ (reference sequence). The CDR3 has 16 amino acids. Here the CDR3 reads CASRQYSGRNTGELFF. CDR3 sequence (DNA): TGTGCCAGCAGACAGTATAGCGGGAGGAACACCGGGGAGCTGTTTTTT.

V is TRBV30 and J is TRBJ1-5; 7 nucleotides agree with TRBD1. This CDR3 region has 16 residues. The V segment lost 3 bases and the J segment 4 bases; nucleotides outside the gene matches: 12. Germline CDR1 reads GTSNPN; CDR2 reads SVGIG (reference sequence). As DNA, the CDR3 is TGTGCCTGGAGGCGGGGGGGGCAGGGGGAAAATCAGCCCCAGCATTTT. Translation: CAWRRGGQGENQPQHF.

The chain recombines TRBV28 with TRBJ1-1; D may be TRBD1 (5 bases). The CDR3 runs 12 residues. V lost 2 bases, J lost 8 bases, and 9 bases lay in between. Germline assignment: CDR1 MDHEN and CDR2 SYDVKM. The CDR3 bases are TGTGCCAGCAGTTTACGGGACTTCGAAGCTTTCTTT. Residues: CASSLRDFEAFF.

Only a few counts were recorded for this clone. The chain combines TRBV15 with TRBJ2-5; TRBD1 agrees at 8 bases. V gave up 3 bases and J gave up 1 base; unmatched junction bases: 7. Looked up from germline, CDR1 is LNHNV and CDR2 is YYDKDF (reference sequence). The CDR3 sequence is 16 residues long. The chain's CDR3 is CATSRGGQAPQETQYF. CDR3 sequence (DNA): TGTGCCACCAGCAGGGGGGGACAGGCGCCCCAAGAGACCCAGTACTTC.

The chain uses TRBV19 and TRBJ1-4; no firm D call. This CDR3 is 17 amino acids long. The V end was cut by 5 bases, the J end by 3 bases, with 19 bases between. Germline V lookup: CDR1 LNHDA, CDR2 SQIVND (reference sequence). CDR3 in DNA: TGTGCCAGTAGTGCGGGTGTTCGCGACCGGTCTAATGAAAAACTGTTTTTT. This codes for CASSAGVRDRSNEKLFF.

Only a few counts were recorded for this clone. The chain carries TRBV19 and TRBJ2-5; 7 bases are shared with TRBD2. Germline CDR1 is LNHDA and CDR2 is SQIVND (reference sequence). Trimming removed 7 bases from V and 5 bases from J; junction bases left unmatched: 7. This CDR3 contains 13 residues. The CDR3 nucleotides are TGTGCCAGTACCCGCGGGGGTAGGGAGACCCAGTACTTC. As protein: CASTRGGRETQYF.

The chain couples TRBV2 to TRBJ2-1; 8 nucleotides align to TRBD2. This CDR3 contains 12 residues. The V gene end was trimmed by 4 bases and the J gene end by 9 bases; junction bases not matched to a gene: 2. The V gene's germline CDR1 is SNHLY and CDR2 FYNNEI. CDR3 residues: CASSVRGGEQFF. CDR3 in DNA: TGTGCCAGCAGTGTACGGGGGGGTGAGCAGTTCTTC.

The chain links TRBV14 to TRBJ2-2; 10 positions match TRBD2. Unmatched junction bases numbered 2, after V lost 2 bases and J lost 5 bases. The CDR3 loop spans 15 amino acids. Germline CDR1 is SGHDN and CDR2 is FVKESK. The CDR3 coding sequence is TGTGCCAGCAGCCAAAGACTAGCGGGTACCGGGGAGCTGTTTTTT. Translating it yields CASSQRLAGTGELFF.

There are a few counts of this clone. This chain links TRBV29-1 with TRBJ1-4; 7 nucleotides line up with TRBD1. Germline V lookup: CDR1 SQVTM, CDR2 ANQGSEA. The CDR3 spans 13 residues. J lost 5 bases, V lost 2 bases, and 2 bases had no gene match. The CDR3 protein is CSVETGANEKLFF. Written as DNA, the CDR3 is TGCAGCGTTGAAACAGGGGCGAATGAAAAACTGTTTTTT.

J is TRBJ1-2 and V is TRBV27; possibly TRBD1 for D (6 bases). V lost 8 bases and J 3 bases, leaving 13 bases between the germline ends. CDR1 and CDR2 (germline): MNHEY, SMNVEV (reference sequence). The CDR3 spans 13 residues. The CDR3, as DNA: TGTGCCAGCCCCGCGGGGGCAGACTATGGCTACACCTTC. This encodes CASPAGADYGYTF.

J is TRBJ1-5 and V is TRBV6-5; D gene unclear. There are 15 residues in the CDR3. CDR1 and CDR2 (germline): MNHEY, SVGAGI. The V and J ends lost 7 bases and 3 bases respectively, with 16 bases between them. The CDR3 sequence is CASTSFVASNQPQHF. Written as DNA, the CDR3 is TGTGCCAGCACCTCGTTCGTGGCCTCCAATCAGCCCCAGCATTTT.

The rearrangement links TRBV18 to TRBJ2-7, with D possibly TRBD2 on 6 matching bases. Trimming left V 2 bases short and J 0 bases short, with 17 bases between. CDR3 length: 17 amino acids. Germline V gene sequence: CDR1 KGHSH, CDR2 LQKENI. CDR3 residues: CASSPRRGPGSSYEQYF. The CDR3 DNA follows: TGTGCCAGCTCACCAAGGCGGGGCCCGGGTAGCTCCTACGAGCAGTACTTC.

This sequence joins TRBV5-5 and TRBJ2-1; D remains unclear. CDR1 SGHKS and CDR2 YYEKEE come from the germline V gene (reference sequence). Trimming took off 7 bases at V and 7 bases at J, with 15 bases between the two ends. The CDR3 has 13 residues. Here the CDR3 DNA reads TGTGCCAGCCTGAGAAGCGCCAGAAATGAGCAGTTCTTC. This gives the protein CASLRSARNEQFF.

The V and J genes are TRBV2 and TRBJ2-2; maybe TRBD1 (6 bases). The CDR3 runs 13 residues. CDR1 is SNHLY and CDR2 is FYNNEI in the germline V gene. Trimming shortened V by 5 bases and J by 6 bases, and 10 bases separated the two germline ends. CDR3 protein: CASSPQGPGELFF. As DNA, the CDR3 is TGTGCCAGCAGTCCACAGGGCCCCGGGGAGCTGTTTTTT.

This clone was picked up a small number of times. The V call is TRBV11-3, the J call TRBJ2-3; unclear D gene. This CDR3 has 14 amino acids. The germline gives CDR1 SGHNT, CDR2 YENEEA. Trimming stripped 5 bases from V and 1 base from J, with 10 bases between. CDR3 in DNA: TGTGCCAGCAGCCCCCGACGGGGCACAGATACGCAGTATTTT. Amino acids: CASSPRRGTDTQYF.

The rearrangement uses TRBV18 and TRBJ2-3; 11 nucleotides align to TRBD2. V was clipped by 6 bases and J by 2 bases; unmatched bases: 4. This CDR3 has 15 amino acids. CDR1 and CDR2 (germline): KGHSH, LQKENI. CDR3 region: CASSASGRNTDTQYF. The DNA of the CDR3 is TGTGCCAGCTCCGCTAGCGGGAGGAACACAGATACGCAGTATTTT. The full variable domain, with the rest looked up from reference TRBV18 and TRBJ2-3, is NAGVMQNPRHLVRRRGQEARLRCSPMKGHSHVYWYRQLPEEGLKFMVYLQKENIIDESGMPKERFSAEFPKEGPSILRIQQVVRGDSAAYFCASSASGRNTDTQYFGPGTRLTVL.

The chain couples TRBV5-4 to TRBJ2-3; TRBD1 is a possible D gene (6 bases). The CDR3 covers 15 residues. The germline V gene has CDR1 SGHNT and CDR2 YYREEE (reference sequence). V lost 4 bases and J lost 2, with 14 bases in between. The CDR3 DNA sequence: TGTGCCAGCAGCGGTGGACAGACCCACACAGATACGCAGTATTTT. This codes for CASSGGQTHTDTQYF.

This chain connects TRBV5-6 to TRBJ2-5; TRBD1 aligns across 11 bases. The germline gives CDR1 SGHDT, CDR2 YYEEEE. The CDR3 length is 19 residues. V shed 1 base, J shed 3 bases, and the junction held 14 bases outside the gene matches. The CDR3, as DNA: TGTGCCAGCAGCTTGCGGACAGGGGGCGATCGCCCCTTGGAAGAGACCCAGTACTTC. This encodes CASSLRTGGDRPLEETQYF.